This T cell receptor (beta chain) stems from a study of regulatory T cells in long-lasting Graves disease. Broader study findings: Persistent-disease Graves' patients showed less TCR diversity than new cases. TRBV28, TRBJ1-2 and TRBJ2-5 were segments that persistent disease favored.

Time point given: newly diagnosed GD, antithyroid drugs for less than 3 months. RNA extracted from PBMCs served as the sequencing template. The patients were drawn from one endocrinology department in Xi'an, China. With iRepertoire HTBI primers and Arm-PCR of CDR3 regions, TCR beta libraries were built. TCRdb used MiXCR to reprocess the multiplex PCR reads, holding one entry per CDR3 protein. This table has 410,000 or so distinct CDR3 sequences, about 15% appearing once. The CDR3 sequence is 13 residues long. Germline CDR1 MDHEN, CDR2 SYDVKM. The V segment lost 9 bases and the J segment 5 bases; nucleotides outside the gene matches: 8. A few counts support this clonotype. Its antigen is currently unknown. The same sample was also studied in work on T cells in Graves' hyperthyroidism and ophthalmopathy. That paper states: The authors' 13 V-J model separated ophthalmopathy from stable hyperthyroidism.

The chain couples TRBV28 to TRBJ2-7, with 9 positions matching TRBD1. The sequencing here drew on peripheral blood mononuclear cells (PBMCs), taken at new diagnosis, from a patient treated with antithyroid drugs. The receptor comes from a woman aged 30 to 39 with Graves disease. CDR3 DNA: TGTGCCAGTACCGGGACAGGGCTGGACGAGCAGTACTTC. Its protein is CASTGTGLDEQYF. Complete variable domain (other parts from reference TRBV28 and TRBJ2-7): DVKVTQSSRYLVKRTGEKVFLECVQDMDHENMFWYRQDPGLGLRLIYFSYDVKMKEKGDIPEGYSVSREKKERFSLILESASTNQTSMYLCASTGTGLDEQYFGPGTRLTVT.